The clone carrying this T cell receptor beta chain was detected only a few times. Its cognate antigen is unknown. This entry is derived from a study of CD8 T cells in ankylosing spondylitis. Findings of the study overall: Disease-linked clones reportedly concentrated significantly in matched ankylosing spondylitis synovial fluid.

Via MiXCR, TCRdb re-called the 5' RACE reads, giving one row per CDR3 protein. This sample has some 120,000 distinct CDR3 sequences, with 12% to 15% found just once. Germline V lookup: CDR1 LGHNA, CDR2 YNFKEQ. The CDR3 has 15 amino acids. V lost 0 bases and J lost 7, with 10 bases in between. The sequence came from a female donor with ankylosing spondylitis or in good health (not recorded which). The sequenced material came from blood, either unsorted or a sorted T cell fraction (not recorded which). The chain couples TRBV4-2 to TRBJ1-6; maybe TRBD1 (6 bases). DNA of the CDR3: TGTGCCAGCAGCCAAGATGGACAGCGGAATTCACCCCTCCACTTT. Protein product: CASSQDGQRNSPLHF.